These T cell receptor beta chains were read from a single sample in a study of beta chain features in type 1 diabetes. TCRdb's table, derived via immunoSEQ multiplex PCR, lists solely in-frame clones and lacks some. The data hold about 370,000 clones, with around 10% observed a single time. Source material: central memory CD4+ T cells from blood. These receptors all come from a young man with type 1 diabetes. CDR3s include the opening cysteine and the closing phenylalanine or tryptophan. Fields, in order: D gene, V gene, J gene, clone size, CDR3 length, CDR3 DNA, CDR3 protein. The D gene is left open where the match is weak. Size is omitted from some rows. Given values are once, few, many or a class for expanded clones.

.	TRBV6-4	TRBJ2-3	.	15	TGTGCCAGCAGTGACTCCGCCAGGGGCACAGATACGCAGTATTTT	CASSDSARGTDTQYF
.	TRBV10-3	TRBJ1-1	few	15	TGTGCCATCAGTGAGTCGGACAGAAGGGGCACTGAAGCTTTCTTT	CAISESDRRGTEAFF
TRBD2	TRBV10-3	TRBJ2-3	.	14	TGTGCCATCAGCCGGGAGGGCGGCACAGATACGCAGTATTTT	CAISREGGTDTQYF
.	TRBV4-3	TRBJ2-1	many	13	TGCGCCAGCAGCCAAGAAACCCCAGGAATGCCGTTCTTC	CASSQETPGMPFF
.	TRBV10-1	TRBJ2-5	few	12	TGCGCCAGCAGTAGCGGAATGGAGACCCAGTACTTC	CASSSGMETQYF
.	TRBV6-5	TRBJ2-2	few	15	TGTGCCAGCAGTTACTCGGACAGCCTCACCGGGGAGCTGTTTTTT	CASSYSDSLTGELFF
.	TRBV6-1	TRBJ2-1	.	15	TGTGCCAGCACTCGCACCGGACAGGGAGGGCATGAGCAGTTCTTC	CASTRTGQGGHEQFF
.	TRBV6-5	TRBJ2-2	.	15	TGTGCCAGCAGTTTGTGGACTTCGAACACCGGGGAGCTGTTTTTT	CASSLWTSNTGELFF
.	TRBV7-2	TRBJ2-7	few	12	TGTGCCAGCAGCTTAGAGGCGGGACAGCAGTACTTC	CASSLEAGQQYF
.	TRBV27	TRBJ2-3	few	17	TGTGCCAGCAGGCCCCCCAGGGGCGGGATTAGCACAGATACGCAGTATTTT	CASRPPRGGISTDTQYF
.	TRBV7-3	TRBJ2-5	.	14	TGTGCCAGCAGATCAGGACGGGGAGAAGAGACCCAGTACTTC	CASRSGRGEETQYF
.	TRBV10-3	TRBJ2-3	.	15	TGTGCCATCAGAGCCGGTTCTGGTAGTACAGATACGCAGTATTTT	CAIRAGSGSTDTQYF
.	TRBV7-2	TRBJ2-7	.	15	TGTGCCAGCAGCTTAGTCGGGACCCCGCAATACGAGCAGTACTTC	CASSLVGTPQYEQYF
.	TRBV11-1	TRBJ1-2	.	14	TGTGCCAGCAGCTTAAGGGGACGGGCTTTTGGCTACACCTTC	CASSLRGRAFGYTF
TRBD2	TRBV6-5	TRBJ2-5	.	16	TGTGCCAGCAGTTACGGTGGCGGGAGGGGGTTAGAGACCCAGTACTTC	CASSYGGGRGLETQYF
TRBD1	TRBV2	TRBJ1-2	.	14	TGTGCCAGCAGTGAAGCATCAGGGGGCGTTGGCTACACCTTC	CASSEASGGVGYTF
.	TRBV5-1	TRBJ1-1	.	14	TGCGCCAGCACCATCGGACCGGAGAACACTGAAGCTTTCTTT	CASTIGPENTEAFF
TRBD1	TRBV29-1	TRBJ1-4	few	15	TGCAGCGTTGAAGGGGGAACAGGGGATCTTGAAAAACTGTTTTTT	CSVEGGTGDLEKLFF
TRBD1	TRBV5-1	TRBJ1-2	few	16	TGCGCCAGCAGCAGGACAGGGGGGATCGCTAACTATGGCTACACCTTC	CASSRTGGIANYGYTF
.	TRBV28	TRBJ1-2	few	13	TGTGCCAGCAGTCGGGGCGTAACCTATGGCTACACCTTC	CASSRGVTYGYTF
.	TRBV19	TRBJ2-7	few	15	TGTGCCAGTACCCGACAGGGAGGGCCCTCCTACGAGCAGTACTTC	CASTRQGGPSYEQYF
.	TRBV30	TRBJ1-3	few	20	TGTGCCTGTCCCGAGGGGACTTTGAAACCTCAAACCAGCTCTGGAAACACCATATATTTT	CACPEGTLKPQTSSGNTIYF
.	TRBV10-1	TRBJ2-2	.	15	TGCGCCAGCGGCTCCGGGACCGGGAACACCGGGGAGCTGTTTTTT	CASGSGTGNTGELFF
.	TRBV14	TRBJ2-1	many	13	TGTGCCAGCAGCCAGCAACCGGGGGCGAGACAGTTCTTC	CASSQQPGARQFF
.	TRBV21-1	TRBJ2-5	many	14	TGTGCCAGCAGCAAAGTGGCAGCTCAAGAGACCCAGTACTTC	CASSKVAAQETQYF
TRBD2	TRBV7-9	TRBJ2-3	.	15	TGTGCCAGCAGCCTCCGGACTAGTAAGTCGGATACGCAGTATTTT	CASSLRTSKSDTQYF
TRBD1	TRBV6-5	TRBJ1-1	few	15	TGTGCCAGCGCACCAGGGGGAGGATTAGTCACTGAAGCTTTCTTT	CASAPGGGLVTEAFF
.	TRBV7-3	TRBJ2-3	few	14	TGTGCCAGCAGCTTAGGGAGCCGGGGAGATACGCAGTATTTT	CASSLGSRGDTQYF
.	TRBV5-1	TRBJ2-7	few	16	TGCGCCAGCAGCTCCATAGGCGGGACGAACTCCTACGAGCAGTACTTC	CASSSIGGTNSYEQYF
.	TRBV7-9	TRBJ1-4	few	13	TGTGCCAGCAGCCCGACCACCGGTGAAAAACTGTTTTTT	CASSPTTGEKLFF
TRBD2	TRBV7-6	TRBJ2-1	few	17	TGTGCCAGCAGCCGGGGACTAGCGGGAGCGGGTGGTGTTGAGCAGTTCTTC	CASSRGLAGAGGVEQFF
.	TRBV2	TRBJ2-7	many	14	TGTGCCAGCAGTGAAGACAGGCAGACCTACGAGCAGTACTTC	CASSEDRQTYEQYF
.	TRBV6-1	TRBJ1-2	.	11	TGTGCCAGCAGCAGGACCTATGGCTACACCTTC	CASSRTYGYTF
TRBD1	TRBV4-1	TRBJ1-4	.	15	TGCGCCAGCAGCCCTCGGACAGGGGGGAATGAAAAACTGTTTTTT	CASSPRTGGNEKLFF
TRBD2	TRBV5-1	TRBJ2-1	few	15	TGCGCCAGCAGCTTCGGACTAGCGTCCTACAATGAGCAGTTCTTC	CASSFGLASYNEQFF
TRBD2	TRBV6-1	TRBJ2-4	few	17	TGTGCCAGCAGTGAGAGAGGACTAGCGGGAGCCAAAAACATTCAGTACTTC	CASSERGLAGAKNIQYF
.	TRBV5-1	TRBJ2-2	few	17	TGCGCCAGCAGCTTGGGTCGGCGGCAGGGTAACACCGGGGAGCTGTTTTTT	CASSLGRRQGNTGELFF
TRBD1	TRBV18	TRBJ1-1	.	15	TGTGCCAGCTCACCATCCAGGGGGGGGAACACTGAAGCTTTCTTT	CASSPSRGGNTEAFF
.	TRBV7-2	TRBJ2-4	many	15	TGTGCCAGCAGGGCTCAACTGAGCCCCAAAAACATTCAGTACTTC	CASRAQLSPKNIQYF
.	TRBV5-1	TRBJ1-1	few	13	TGCGCCAGCAGCTTGGATTGGGAAATAGAAGCTTTCTTT	CASSLDWEIEAFF
TRBD1	TRBV15	TRBJ1-5	.	17	TGTGCCACCAGCAGACCCGGGACAGGGACTTTCAATCAGCCCCAGCATTTT	CATSRPGTGTFNQPQHF
.	TRBV28	TRBJ1-2	.	12	TGTGCCAGCCTACAGGCAGAATATGGCTACACCTTC	CASLQAEYGYTF
TRBD2	TRBV6-6	TRBJ2-3	.	15	TGTGCCAGCAGTGGAACTAGCGGGAGAACAGATACGCAGTATTTT	CASSGTSGRTDTQYF
.	TRBV18	TRBJ2-5	.	16	TGTGCCAGCTCACCCCCCCGGACACAGTACCAAGAGACCCAGTACTTC	CASSPPRTQYQETQYF
TRBD1	TRBV19	TRBJ1-5	many	14	TGTGCCAGTAGTATGGGAGGGGGCAAACAGCCCCAGCATTTT	CASSMGGGKQPQHF
.	TRBV7-2	TRBJ1-1	.	14	TGTGCCAGCAGCTTTGACAGAACCTCGCCTGAAGCTTTCTTT	CASSFDRTSPEAFF
.	TRBV7-2	TRBJ1-5	few	12	TGTGCCAGCAGCTTATATTCGATGCCCCAGCATTTT	CASSLYSMPQHF
.	TRBV5-4	TRBJ1-1	few	13	TGTGCCAGCAGCAACGTCGGGAACACTGAAGCTTTCTTT	CASSNVGNTEAFF
.	TRBV6-6	TRBJ2-5	.	15	TGTGCCAGCAGAACCCGGGGCCGATACCAAGAGACCCAGTACTTC	CASRTRGRYQETQYF
.	TRBV6-1	TRBJ2-6	once	16	TGTGCCACCAGTGACCCTGGGACGGCCGGGGCCAACGTCCTGACTTTC	CATSDPGTAGANVLTF
.	TRBV28	TRBJ1-1	.	12	TGTGCCAGCAAAAGCAGCAACACTGAAGCTTTCTTT	CASKSSNTEAFF
TRBD2	TRBV5-1	TRBJ2-7	few	15	TGCGCCAGCAGCAGCCGACTAGCGGGAGAGAACGAGCAGTACTTC	CASSSRLAGENEQYF
TRBD1	TRBV27	TRBJ1-1	few	16	TGTGCCAGCAGTTCCTACATACACAGGGGGGACACTGAAGCTTTCTTT	CASSSYIHRGDTEAFF